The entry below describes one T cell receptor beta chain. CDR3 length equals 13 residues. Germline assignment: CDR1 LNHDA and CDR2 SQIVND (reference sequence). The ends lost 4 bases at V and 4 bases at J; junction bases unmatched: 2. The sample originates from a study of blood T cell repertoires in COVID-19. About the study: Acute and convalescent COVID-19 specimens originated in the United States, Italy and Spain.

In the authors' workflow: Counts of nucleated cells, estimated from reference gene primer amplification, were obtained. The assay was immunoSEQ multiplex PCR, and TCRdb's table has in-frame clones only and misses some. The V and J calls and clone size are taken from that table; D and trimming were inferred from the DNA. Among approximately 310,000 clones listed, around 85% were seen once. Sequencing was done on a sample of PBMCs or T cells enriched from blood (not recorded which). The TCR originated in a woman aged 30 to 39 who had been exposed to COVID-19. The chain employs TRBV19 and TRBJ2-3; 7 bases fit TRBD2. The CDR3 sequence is CASSKGRADTQYF. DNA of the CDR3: TGTGCCAGTAGTAAGGGGAGGGCAGATACGCAGTATTTT.